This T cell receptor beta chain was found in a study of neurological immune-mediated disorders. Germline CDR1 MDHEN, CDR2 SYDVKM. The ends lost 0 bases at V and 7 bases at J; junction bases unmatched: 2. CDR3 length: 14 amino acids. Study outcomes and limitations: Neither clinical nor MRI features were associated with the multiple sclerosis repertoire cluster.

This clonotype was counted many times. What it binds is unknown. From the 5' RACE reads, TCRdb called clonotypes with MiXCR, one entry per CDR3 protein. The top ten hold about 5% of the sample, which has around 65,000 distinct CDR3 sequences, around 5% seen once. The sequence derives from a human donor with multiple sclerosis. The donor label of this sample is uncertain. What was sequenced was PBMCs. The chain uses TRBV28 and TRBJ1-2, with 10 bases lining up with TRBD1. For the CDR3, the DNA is TGTGCCAGCAGTTTATGGACAGGGGGCTCTGGCTACACCTTC. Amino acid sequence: CASSLWTGGSGYTF.